This entry lists 30 T cell receptor beta chains sequenced from one sample in a study of CD8 T cells in Susac syndrome. The authors reverse transcribed roughly 0.5 to 1 ug RNA with random hexamers. TCRdb reprocessed the immunoSEQ multiplex PCR reads with MiXCR, giving one entry per CDR3 protein. This table has around 120,000 distinct CDR3 sequences, roughly 94% appearing once. Sample: CD4+ T cells from PBMCs. The receptors originated from a human donor with multiple sclerosis.

The V call is TRBV9, the J call TRBJ2-7; D could derive from TRBD1 or TRBD2 (6 bases each). The CDR3 is 15 residues long. V lost 3 bases, J lost 4 bases, and 17 bases lay in between. The germline gives CDR1 SGDLS, CDR2 YYNGEE. CDR3 in amino acids: CASSGGEGGTYEQYF. The DNA for the CDR3 is TGTGCCAGCAGCGGAGGCGAGGGGGGTACGTACGAGCAGTACTTC.

This clonotype was counted a single time. The V gene is TRBV7-2, the J gene TRBJ2-3, with D perhaps TRBD2 (6 bases). The germline V gene has CDR1 SGHTA and CDR2 FQGNSA. The CDR3 runs 16 residues. The germline V and J ends were trimmed by 1 base and 5 bases, with 16 bases remaining between them. CDR3: CASSLEGTPPLDTQYF. CDR3 nucleotide sequence: TGTGCCAGCAGCTTAGAGGGGACTCCCCCCCTAGATACGCAGTATTTT.

The CDR3 coding sequence is TGCAGTGCCGCAAAGATCCGTAGCACGGTCTCCTACAATGAGCAGTTCTTC. Its translation is CSAAKIRSTVSYNEQFF. V and J are TRBV20-1 and TRBJ2-1; D gene unclear. V was trimmed by 6 bases and J by 0 bases, leaving 21 bases between them. The length of the CDR3 is 17 residues. From germline, CDR1 is DFQATT and CDR2 SNEGSKA (reference sequence).

The chain carries TRBV10-3 and TRBJ1-1; 7 bases fit TRBD1. The trim removed 3 bases at V and 7 bases at J, leaving 11 bases unmatched. The CDR3 loop spans 15 amino acids. CDR1 ENHRY and CDR2 SYGVKD come from the germline V gene. In DNA, the CDR3 is TGTGCCATCAGTGATCGGGAGGGGGCTTGGGGTGAAGCTTTCTTT. It is translated as CAISDREGAWGEAFF.

This chain uses TRBV29-1 with TRBJ1-1; D is perhaps TRBD1 (5 bases). Germline CDR1 reads SQVTM; CDR2 reads ANQGSEA. Trimming shortened V by 6 bases and J by 8 bases, and 22 bases separated the two germline ends. CDR3 length: 14 residues. The CDR3 DNA sequence: TGCAGCGTCTTCGATGATCTTCGACAGATAGAAGCTTTCTTT. Translated: CSVFDDLRQIEAFF.

The CDR3 DNA reads TGTGCCAGCAGCTTGGGAGGGGGTAGGGATGAGCAGTTCTTC. This sequence encodes CASSLGGGRDEQFF. The V call is TRBV5-4, the J call TRBJ2-1; weak D call: TRBD1 (6 bases). The V gene lost 0 bases and the J gene lost 8 bases, with 12 bases spanning the gap. Per germline, CDR1 SGHNT and CDR2 YYREEE (reference sequence). This CDR3 is built from 14 residues.

The chain joins TRBV19 to TRBJ1-1; tentative D call: TRBD1 (5 bases). V was pared by 4 bases and J by 1 base, with 19 bases between. Looked up from germline, CDR1 is LNHDA and CDR2 is SQIVND (reference sequence). This CDR3 region has 17 residues. CDR3 sequence (DNA): TGTGCCAGTAGTACCCCGGGCCTCAGGACACGGAACACTGAAGCTTTCTTT. This codes for CASSTPGLRTRNTEAFF. The entire variable domain, with the rest obtained from reference TRBV19 and TRBJ1-1, is as follows: DGGITQSPKYLFRKEGQNVTLSCEQNLNHDAMYWYRQDPGQGLRLIYYSQIVNDFQKGDIAEGYSVSREKKESFPLTVTSAQKNPTAFYLCASSTPGLRTRNTEAFFGQGTRLTVV.

The chain joins TRBV5-6 to TRBJ2-3; D gene uncertain. V gave up 7 bases and J gave up 1 base, with 7 bases separating them. Germline CDR1 reads SGHDT; CDR2 reads YYEEEE. This CDR3 region has 12 residues. CDR3 protein: CASGGRTDTQYF. The CDR3 bases are TGTGCCAGCGGCGGCCGCACAGATACGCAGTATTTT.

V usage is TRBV6-1 and J usage is TRBJ1-1; no reliable D call. V gave up 10 bases and J gave up 2 bases, with 14 bases separating them. The V gene's germline CDR1 is MNHNS and CDR2 SASEGT. The CDR3 covers 13 residues. The CDR3 protein is CAILEGFNTEAFF. The CDR3 DNA follows: TGTGCCATCCTAGAGGGTTTTAACACTGAAGCTTTCTTT.

The chain uses TRBV18 and TRBJ2-4; tentatively, D is TRBD1 (6 bases). The V gene lost 0 bases and the J gene lost 6 bases, with 15 bases spanning the gap. This CDR3 region has 16 residues. CDR1 is KGHSH and CDR2 is LQKENI in the germline V gene. The CDR3 loop reads CASSPPLRGQGNIQYF. The CDR3 bases are TGTGCCAGCTCACCACCACTACGGGGACAAGGAAACATTCAGTACTTC.

CDR3 residues: CASSPPRGEQYF. The CDR3 DNA reads TGTGCCAGCAGCCCACCCAGGGGCGAGCAGTACTTC. The gene calls are TRBV7-8 and TRBJ2-7, with D perhaps TRBD1 (6 bases). The CDR3 extends over 12 amino acids. CDR1 and CDR2 (germline): SGHVS, FQNEAQ. The V and J ends lost 5 bases and 6 bases respectively, with 11 bases between them.

J is TRBJ2-7 and V is TRBV9, with D unclear. The CDR3 contains 14 residues. CDR1 and CDR2 from the germline V gene are SGDLS and YYNGEE. Trimming took off 2 bases at V and 1 base at J, with 10 bases between the two ends. CDR3 region: CASSVDPNSYEQYF. CDR3 DNA: TGTGCCAGCAGCGTGGACCCGAATTCCTACGAGCAGTACTTC.

The chain carries TRBV29-1 and TRBJ1-1, with D uncertain. Germline V lookup: CDR1 SQVTM, CDR2 ANQGSEA. The CDR3 runs to 13 residues. The V and J ends lost 2 bases and 0 bases respectively, with 7 bases between them. CDR3 sequence: CSVETIMNTEAFF. CDR3 coding DNA: TGCAGCGTTGAAACGATCATGAACACTGAAGCTTTCTTT.

The chain links TRBV13 to TRBJ1-2; tentatively, D is TRBD1 (6 bases). The CDR3 extends over 14 amino acids. CDR1 is PRHDT and CDR2 is FYEKMQ in the germline V gene (reference sequence). Trimming took 5 bases from V and 4 from J, leaving 14 bases between them. The DNA of the CDR3 is TGTGCCAGCAGCCCCGACAGGACCTCCTATGGCTACACCTTC. Its protein is CASSPDRTSYGYTF.

V usage is TRBV7-2 and J usage is TRBJ1-2; 8 positions agree with TRBD1. This CDR3 spans 16 amino acids. Germline V gives CDR1 SGHTA, CDR2 FQGNSA. Trimming at V came to 1 base and at J to 0 bases, leaving 4 bases not matched to a gene. For the CDR3, the DNA is TGTGCCAGCAGCTTAGTTGGGACAGGTGCTAACTATGGCTACACCTTC. Translating gives CASSLVGTGANYGYTF.

This rearrangement joins TRBV4-1 to TRBJ1-6; possibly TRBD1 for D (5 bases). The CDR3 has 16 residues. V was clipped by 0 bases and J by 7 bases, with 13 bases between them. Germline CDR1 reads MGHRA; CDR2 reads YSYEKL. CDR3 DNA: TGCGCCAGCAGCCAAGATCCTTTCCAGGGAAATTCACCCCTCCACTTT. Protein product: CASSQDPFQGNSPLHF.

This chain uses TRBV2 with TRBJ1-1; 8 bases are shared with TRBD1. J was trimmed by 1 base and V by 11 bases; bases with no gene match: 9. The germline gives CDR1 SNHLY, CDR2 FYNNEI. The CDR3 is 14 amino acids. The CDR3 sequence is CAGRQGSANTEAFF. DNA of the CDR3: TGTGCCGGTAGACAGGGGAGCGCGAACACTGAAGCTTTCTTT.

V and J are TRBV2 and TRBJ2-2, with 7 nucleotides matching TRBD1. The CDR3 has 14 amino acids. J lost 2 bases, V lost 6 bases, and 3 bases had no gene match. Germline V gives CDR1 SNHLY, CDR2 FYNNEI. Here the CDR3 DNA reads TGTGCCAGCAGGGGACAGAGAAACACCGGGGAGCTGTTTTTT. This encodes CASRGQRNTGELFF.

This chain uses TRBV6-2 or TRBV6-3 with TRBJ2-7, with D unresolved. This CDR3 region has 12 residues. V was clipped by 4 bases and J by 3 bases, with 7 bases between them. CDR1 MNHEY and CDR2 SVGEGT come from the germline V gene. The CDR3 region is CASSSSNYEQYF. In DNA form, the CDR3 reads TGTGCCAGCAGTTCCTCAAACTACGAGCAGTACTTC.

The DNA for the CDR3 is TGTGCCAGCAGTTCGACCGCTACTAGCGGGGGAGCCTACGAGCAGTACTTC. Its translation: CASSSTATSGGAYEQYF. V and J are TRBV6-5 and TRBJ2-7; TRBD2 matches 11 bases. Germline CDR1 and CDR2: MNHEY and SVGAGI. There are 17 residues in the CDR3. V trimming: 4 bases; J trimming: 2 bases; junction bases outside the gene matches: 10.

This rearrangement joins TRBV12-3 or TRBV12-4 to TRBJ1-1, with D possibly TRBD1 on 5 matching bases. Trimming pared 4 bases from V and 3 bases from J, leaving 21 bases between. CDR3 length: 17 residues. In nucleotides, the CDR3 is TGTGCCAGCAGTTGGGGGAGTTGGTATCGAAGTGACACTGAAGCTTTCTTT. Protein product: CASSWGSWYRSDTEAFF.

This sequence joins TRBV3-1 and TRBJ1-2, with D unresolved. The CDR3 runs to 14 residues. Germline V gives CDR1 LGHDT, CDR2 YNNKEL (reference sequence). V was cut by 1 base and J by 4 bases, with 10 bases left in between. The CDR3 DNA is TGTGCCAGCAGCCAAGGACCATCTACCTATGGCTACACCTTC. This encodes CASSQGPSTYGYTF.

The chain is built from TRBV18 and TRBJ2-5; the match to TRBD2 covers 12 bases. J was trimmed by 6 bases and V by 2 bases; bases with no gene match: 4. The CDR3 covers 15 residues. CDR1 and CDR2 from the germline V gene are KGHSH and LQKENI. The chain's CDR3 is CASSPKTSGSQTQYF. The CDR3 DNA is TGTGCCAGCTCACCAAAGACTAGCGGGAGTCAGACCCAGTACTTC.

This chain connects TRBV6-5 to TRBJ1-2, with D possibly TRBD1 on 5 matching bases. This CDR3 is built from 14 residues. Trimming left V 5 bases short and J 7 bases short, with 17 bases between. Germline V CDR1 and CDR2: MNHEY, SVGAGI. The CDR3 DNA sequence: TGTGCCAGCAGTCCCACACGGGAAGGGACTGGCTACACCTTC. Protein product: CASSPTREGTGYTF.

The V and J genes are TRBV20-1 and TRBJ2-5, with D tentatively TRBD2 (6 bases). V was cut by 4 bases and J by 3 bases, with 12 bases left in between. Germline loops: CDR1 DFQATT, CDR2 SNEGSKA (reference sequence). This CDR3 has 13 amino acids. The CDR3 DNA reads TGCAGTGCTATACATTGGGGGGAAGAGACCCAGTACTTC. Translating it yields CSAIHWGEETQYF.

This clonotype was seen a handful of times. V gene TRBV6-5 combines with J gene TRBJ2-7, with a weak D call TRBD1 (5 bases). CDR3 length: 16 amino acids. CDR1 MNHEY and CDR2 SVGAGI come from the germline V gene. V gave up 2 bases and J gave up 0 bases, with 14 bases separating them. The CDR3 loop reads CASSYLPRDSSYEQYF. In DNA form, the CDR3 reads TGTGCCAGCAGTTACCTTCCCCGAGACAGCTCCTACGAGCAGTACTTC.

Here the CDR3 DNA reads TGTGCCATCAGAGCCACAGCGGGAGTGGGTACAGATACGCAGTATTTT. The encoded protein is CAIRATAGVGTDTQYF. The chain is built from TRBV10-3 and TRBJ2-3; 8 nucleotides agree with TRBD2. Germline assignment: CDR1 ENHRY and CDR2 SYGVKD. The CDR3 extends over 16 amino acids. The J segment lost 3 bases and the V segment lost 6 bases, leaving 11 bases of the junction unmatched.

The CDR3 nucleotides are TGTGCCAGCAGTCAAAATAGCGGGGTTACAGATACGCAGTATTTT. Protein: CASSQNSGVTDTQYF. The chain joins TRBV12-3 or TRBV12-4 to TRBJ2-3, with 8 bases identical to TRBD2. The CDR3 is 15 amino acids. The J segment lost 3 bases and the V segment lost 5 bases, leaving 7 bases of the junction unmatched.

V and J are TRBV6-6 and TRBJ2-7; 7 bases are a match to TRBD1. With V trimmed by 5 bases and J by 2 bases, 6 bases remained unmatched. Germline V gene lookup returns CDR1 MNHNY and CDR2 SVGAGI (reference sequence). The CDR3 has 14 residues. The CDR3 DNA reads as TGTGCCAGCAGTGTAGCCGGGACAGCCTACGAGCAGTACTTC. This translates into CASSVAGTAYEQYF.

The rearrangement uses TRBV12-3 or TRBV12-4 and TRBJ2-7, with TRBD1 matching 8 bases. This CDR3 spans 15 amino acids. V dropped 3 bases and J dropped 7; count of bases not matched to a gene: 11. As DNA, the CDR3 is TGTGCCAGCAGTTTTACAGGGGGAAGGGGGAGTGAGCAGTACTTC. This codes for CASSFTGGRGSEQYF.